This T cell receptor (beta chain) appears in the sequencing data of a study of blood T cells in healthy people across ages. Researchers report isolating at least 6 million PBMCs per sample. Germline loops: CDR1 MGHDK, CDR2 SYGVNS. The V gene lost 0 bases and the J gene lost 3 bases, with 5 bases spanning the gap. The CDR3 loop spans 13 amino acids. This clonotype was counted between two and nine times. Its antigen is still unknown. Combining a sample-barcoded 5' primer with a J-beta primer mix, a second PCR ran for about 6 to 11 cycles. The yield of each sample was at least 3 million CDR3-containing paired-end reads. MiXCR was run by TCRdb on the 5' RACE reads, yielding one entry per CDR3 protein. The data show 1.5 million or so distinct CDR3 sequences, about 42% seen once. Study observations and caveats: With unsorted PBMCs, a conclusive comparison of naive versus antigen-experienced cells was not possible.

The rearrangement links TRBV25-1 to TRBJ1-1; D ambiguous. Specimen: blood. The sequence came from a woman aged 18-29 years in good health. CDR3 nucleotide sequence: TGTGCCAGCAGTGAATACCGGGACACTGAAGCTTTCTTT. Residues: CASSEYRDTEAFF.